The 18 T cell receptor beta chains given below trace back to one sample, sequenced in a study of T cells in Graves' hyperthyroidism and ophthalmopathy. RNA transcripts yielded amplified TCR beta CDR3 regions. A set of HTBI primers served as the primers for a first-round RT-PCR of the TCR CDR3. Via MiXCR, TCRdb re-called the multiplex PCR reads, giving one row per CDR3 protein. The sample has 300,000 to 350,000 distinct CDR3 sequences, less than 20% seen once. Specimen: blood. The receptors here all came from a woman aged 35 to 49 with Graves' ophthalmopathy.

The chain joins TRBV28 to TRBJ1-1, with TRBD1 identical over 8 bases. This CDR3 comprises 14 residues. Germline V CDR1 and CDR2: MDHEN, SYDVKM. The V and J ends lost 10 bases and 0 bases, in that order; junction bases with no gene match: 7. For the CDR3, the DNA is TGTGCCACCTCCCGACAGGGGATGAACACTGAAGCTTTCTTT. It translates to CATSRQGMNTEAFF.

This clonotype was seen repeatedly, ten times or more. The gene calls are TRBV24-1 and TRBJ2-4; 9 nucleotides line up with TRBD2. The CDR3 length is 15 residues. Germline V CDR1 and CDR2: KGHDR, SFDVKD. V trimming: 2 bases; J trimming: 5 bases; junction bases outside the gene matches: 3. CDR3 loop: CATSDSRLAENIQYF. The CDR3 DNA sequence: TGTGCCACCAGTGATTCCCGACTAGCGGAAAACATTCAGTACTTC.

At least ten counts were recorded for this clonotype. The chain recombines TRBV4-3 with TRBJ2-5, with 9 bases that match TRBD1. This CDR3 has 18 amino acids. CDR1 is LGHNA and CDR2 is YSLEER in the germline V gene. V trimming: 1 base; J trimming: 6 bases; junction bases outside the gene matches: 15. CDR3 in amino acids: CASSQVTGWTGDIKTQYF. DNA of the CDR3: TGCGCCAGCAGCCAAGTTACAGGCTGGACAGGGGATATCAAGACCCAGTACTTC.

This sequence joins TRBV6-2 or TRBV6-3 and TRBJ2-7; 9 bases map to TRBD2. V lost 5 bases and J lost 5; bases outside the gene matches: 10. This CDR3 has 15 amino acids. CDR1 is MNHEY and CDR2 is SVGEGT in the germline V gene. CDR3 sequence reads: CASSKTVAGVNEQYF. The CDR3, as DNA: TGTGCCAGCAGTAAAACGGTAGCGGGGGTAAACGAGCAGTACTTC.

This clonotype was seen at least ten times. The V call is TRBV5-1, the J call TRBJ2-7, with 7 bases identical to TRBD1. CDR1 and CDR2 from the germline V gene are SGHRS and YFSETQ. The junction had 10 bases not matched to a gene; V was cut back by 7 bases and J by 3 bases. The CDR3 runs to 14 residues. CDR3 residues: CASQAERGLYEQYF. The CDR3 nucleotides are TGCGCCAGCCAAGCTGAGAGGGGGCTCTACGAGCAGTACTTC.

This clonotype was counted at least ten times. This rearrangement joins TRBV15 to TRBJ2-7; 11 bases agree with TRBD1. The CDR3 spans 16 residues. The germline gives CDR1 LNHNV, CDR2 YYDKDF (reference sequence). J was trimmed by 2 bases and V by 0 bases; bases with no gene match: 3. The CDR3 sequence is CATSRDLGQGAYEQYF. CDR3 DNA sequence: TGTGCCACCAGCAGAGATCTGGGACAGGGGGCCTACGAGCAGTACTTC.

This clonotype was seen many times. The rearrangement uses TRBV12-3 or TRBV12-4 and TRBJ1-2, with 7 bases aligning to TRBD1. The CDR3 has 12 residues. J was trimmed by 6 bases and V by 5 bases; bases with no gene match: 3. The chain's CDR3 is CASSPGQDGYTF. CDR3 nucleotide sequence: TGTGCCAGCAGTCCCGGACAGGATGGCTACACCTTC.

This clonotype occurred many times. CDR3 protein: CSARVPGLAFQETQYF. Here the CDR3 DNA reads TGCAGTGCTCGCGTCCCGGGACTAGCGTTCCAAGAGACCCAGTACTTC. The rearrangement uses TRBV20-1 and TRBJ2-5; 10 bases fit TRBD2. CDR1 and CDR2 (germline): DFQATT, SNEGSKA (reference sequence). The CDR3 contains 16 residues. V lost 5 bases to trimming and J lost 1 base; unmatched junction nucleotides: 10.

This clonotype was picked up many times. The chain combines TRBV28 with TRBJ1-2; no reliable D call. There are 12 residues in the CDR3. CDR1 and CDR2 (germline): MDHEN, SYDVKM. The germline V and J ends were trimmed by 2 bases and 11 bases, with 12 bases remaining between them. CDR3 sequence reads: CASSLGQRSYTF. The CDR3 DNA reads TGTGCCAGCAGTTTAGGTCAGCGCTCTTACACCTTC.

The gene calls are TRBV3-1 and TRBJ2-7, with 11 bases matching TRBD1. From germline, CDR1 is LGHDT and CDR2 YNNKEL (reference sequence). Trimming took 4 bases from V and 5 from J; bases not matched to a gene: 10. The length of the CDR3 is 16 residues. DNA of the CDR3: TGTGCCAGCAGCCCTCCCGGACAGGGGGCTACCCACGAGCAGTACTTC. Translated, it gives CASSPPGQGATHEQYF.

This clonotype was observed many times. The chain joins TRBV19 to TRBJ2-6, with TRBD1 matching over 8 bases. The CDR3 covers 19 residues. The germline V gene has CDR1 LNHDA and CDR2 SQIVND (reference sequence). The J segment lost 2 bases and the V segment lost 11 bases, leaving 20 bases of the junction unmatched. CDR3 in amino acids: CASDAGTGPISPGANVLTF. DNA of the CDR3: TGTGCCTCGGACGCTGGGACAGGTCCCATAAGTCCTGGGGCCAACGTCCTGACTTTC. Filled out from reference TRBV19 and TRBJ2-6, the complete variable domain reads DGGITQSPKYLFRKEGQNVTLSCEQNLNHDAMYWYRQDPGQGLRLIYYSQIVNDFQKGDIAEGYSVSREKKESFPLTVTSAQKNPTAFYLCASDAGTGPISPGANVLTFGAGSRLTVL.

This clonotype was picked up many times. V gene TRBV27 combines with J gene TRBJ2-7; TRBD2 might be the D (5 bases). The germline gives CDR1 MNHEY, CDR2 SMNVEV (reference sequence). V lost 4 bases to trimming and J lost 3 bases, with 10 bases between them. The CDR3 runs 13 residues. The CDR3 DNA reads as TGTGCCAGCAGTTGGGTACGGGGCTACGAGCAGTACTTC. Translating gives CASSWVRGYEQYF.

The chain uses TRBV28 and TRBJ2-7; D is ambiguous. Germline values: CDR1 MDHEN, CDR2 SYDVKM. The CDR3 has 12 amino acids. V dropped 8 bases and J dropped 2 bases, with 10 bases sitting between them. CDR3 DNA sequence: TGTGCCAGCGGTGTCAGAGCCTACGAGCAGTACTTC. Translating gives CASGVRAYEQYF. The whole variable domain, filled in from reference TRBV28 and TRBJ2-7, reads DVKVTQSSRYLVKRTGEKVFLECVQDMDHENMFWYRQDPGLGLRLIYFSYDVKMKEKGDIPEGYSVSREKKERFSLILESASTNQTSMYLCASGVRAYEQYFGPGTRLTVT.

On this clonotype: Sequence at one end of the junction differs from germline and may be a read error. The V call is TRBV11-2, the J call TRBJ2-7, with 9 positions matching TRBD2. Germline V gene lookup returns CDR1 SGHAT and CDR2 FQNNGV. This CDR3 contains 17 residues. CDR3: CARSLEGEREVPYEQCF. The CDR3 DNA follows: TGTGCCAGAAGCTTAGAGGGCGAGCGGGAGGTCCCCTACGAGCAGTGCTTC.

In its sample, this clonotype was seen many times. V gene TRBV10-1 combines with J gene TRBJ2-7, with 10 bases that match TRBD2. V dropped 4 bases and J dropped 7; count of bases not matched to a gene: 10. CDR1 is WNHNN, CDR2 SYGVQD, per germline (reference sequence). This CDR3 spans 15 amino acids. The CDR3 sequence is CASSGGFGTSDEQYF. The CDR3 coding sequence is TGCGCCAGCAGTGGAGGCTTCGGGACTAGCGATGAGCAGTACTTC.

This clonotype showed up many times. J is TRBJ2-7 and V is TRBV2; D is undetermined. V was pared by 6 bases and J by 5 bases, with 11 bases between. The CDR3 is 12 amino acids. Germline V gene data show CDR1 as SNHLY and CDR2 as FYNNEI. CDR3 in DNA: TGTGCCAGCAGCTCGACTTGGAACGAGCAGTACTTC. Translating it yields CASSSTWNEQYF.

This clonotype appeared many times. The rearrangement joins TRBV25-1 to TRBJ1-5; TRBD1 might be the D (6 bases). V lost 6 bases and J lost 7, with 19 bases in between. From germline, CDR1 is MGHDK and CDR2 SYGVNS. CDR3 length: 15 residues. CDR3 protein: CASSPKGVGEQPQHF. DNA for the CDR3: TGTGCCAGCAGCCCCAAGGGGGTTGGGGAACAGCCCCAGCATTTT. Full variable domain (remainder filled in from reference TRBV25-1 and TRBJ1-5): EADIYQTPRYLVIGTGKKITLECSQTMGHDKMYWYQQDPGMELHLIHYSYGVNSTEKGDLSSESTVSRIRTEHFPLTLESARPSHTSQYLCASSPKGVGEQPQHFGDGTRLSIL.

The CDR3 reads CSAREGIDYGYTF. The CDR3 DNA sequence: TGCAGTGCTAGAGAGGGGATCGACTATGGCTACACCTTC. The chain is built from TRBV20-1 and TRBJ1-2; D remains unclear. This CDR3 is built from 13 residues. Germline assignment: CDR1 DFQATT and CDR2 SNEGSKA (reference sequence). The V gene lost 0 bases and the J gene lost 3 bases, with 8 bases spanning the gap.